This T cell receptor beta chain was identified in a study of T cell responses to AZD1222 COVID-19 vaccine. Study conclusions and caveats: Across the whole spike, CD4 TCRs peaked at regions 160-218 and 743-854.

The length of the CDR3 is 13 residues. The V and J ends lost 6 bases and 4 bases respectively, with 12 bases between them. Germline V gives CDR1 MNHEY, CDR2 SVGAGI. As to this clone: As yet, its antigen is unknown.

Clones were read by immunoSEQ multiplex PCR, and TCRdb kept only the in-frame ones, dropping some. The sample lists about 120,000 clones, roughly 87% occurring once. Sequenced here: peripheral blood, sampled on day 0 of AZD1222 vaccination. This chain joins TRBV6-5 and TRBJ1-1, with D perhaps TRBD1 (6 bases). This clonotype was obtained from an adult in good health. The CDR3 spells CASSLGGFTEAFF. The CDR3 nucleotides read TGTGCCAGCAGCCTAGGGGGGTTCACTGAAGCTTTCTTT.